The source of this T cell receptor beta chain is a study of blood T cell repertoires in COVID-19. V lost 3 bases, J lost 5 bases, and 10 bases lay in between. The CDR3 length is 13 residues. Germline CDR1 is MNHNS and CDR2 is SASEGT. This clone was seen only once. Assay used: immunoSEQ multiplex PCR; TCRdb lists only in-frame clones, some missing. The repertoire holds 65,000 to 75,000 clones, with over 70% as singletons. This clonotype originated in a human donor in a cohort sampled during active COVID-19. V and J are TRBV6-1 and TRBJ1-1; possible D gene TRBD1, 6 bases. Input material: peripheral blood. CDR3 sequence: CASSDRGRTEAFF. CDR3 sequence (DNA): TGTGCCAGCAGTGACAGGGGTAGGACTGAAGCTTTCTTT.